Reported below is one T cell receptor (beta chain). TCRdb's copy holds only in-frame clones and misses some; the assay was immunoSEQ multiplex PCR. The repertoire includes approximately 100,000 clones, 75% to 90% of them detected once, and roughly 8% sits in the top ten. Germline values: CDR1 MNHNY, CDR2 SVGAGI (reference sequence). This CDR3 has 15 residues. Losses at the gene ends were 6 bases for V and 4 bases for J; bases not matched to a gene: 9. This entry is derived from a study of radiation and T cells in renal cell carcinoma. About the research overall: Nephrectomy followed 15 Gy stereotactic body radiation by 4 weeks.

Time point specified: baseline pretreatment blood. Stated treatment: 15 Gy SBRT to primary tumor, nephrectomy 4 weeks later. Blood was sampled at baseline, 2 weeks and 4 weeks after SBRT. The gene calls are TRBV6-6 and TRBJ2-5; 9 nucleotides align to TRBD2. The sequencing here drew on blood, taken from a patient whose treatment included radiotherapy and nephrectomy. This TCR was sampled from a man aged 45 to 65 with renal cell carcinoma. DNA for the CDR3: TGTGCCAGCAGACTCCGGGGTAGCGGGAGAGAGACCCAGTACTTC. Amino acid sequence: CASRLRGSGRETQYF.